This entry features one TCR beta chain sequence. Its cognate antigen is unknown. These data originate in a study of T cell responses to AZD1222 COVID-19 vaccine. Points from the study as a whole: The number of AZD1222 recipients seropositive at baseline was only five or six. Two AZD1222 doses significantly raised spike-specific TCR breadth and depth over controls. Every sample of the repertoires postdated the peak T cell response.

The V segment lost 10 bases and the J segment 1 base; nucleotides outside the gene matches: 4. The germline gives CDR1 MNHNY, CDR2 SVGAGI (reference sequence). CDR3 length: 14 amino acids. The method was immunoSEQ multiplex PCR; TCRdb's version includes in-frame clones alone and lacks a portion of them. This sample has approximately 81,000 clones, with 75% to 95% found just once. The origin of this receptor is an adult in good health. The chain joins TRBV6-6 to TRBJ2-2, with TRBD1 matching 9 bases. The material was peripheral blood, obtained on day 0 of MenACWY control vaccination. This chain's CDR3 is CANPGQGNTGELFF. In DNA, the CDR3 is TGTGCCAACCCGGGACAGGGGAACACCGGGGAGCTGTTTTTT.